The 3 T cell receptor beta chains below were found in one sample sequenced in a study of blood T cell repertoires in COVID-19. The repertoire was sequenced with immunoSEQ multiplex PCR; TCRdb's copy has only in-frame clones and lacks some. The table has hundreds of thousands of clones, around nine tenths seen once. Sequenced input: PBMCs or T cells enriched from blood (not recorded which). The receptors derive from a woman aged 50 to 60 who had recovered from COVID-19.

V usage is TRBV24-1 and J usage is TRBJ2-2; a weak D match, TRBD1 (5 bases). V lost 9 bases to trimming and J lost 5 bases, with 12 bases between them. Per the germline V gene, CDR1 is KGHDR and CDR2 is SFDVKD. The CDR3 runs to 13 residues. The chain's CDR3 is CATSGRETGELFF. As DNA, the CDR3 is TGTGCCACCTCGGGCAGGGAAACCGGGGAGCTGTTTTTT.

For the CDR3, the DNA is TGTGCCAGCAGCGGGACAGGGTTAGGATCACCCCTCCACTTT. The encoded protein is CASSGTGLGSPLHF. The chain recombines TRBV7-6 with TRBJ1-6, with 9 bases fitting TRBD1. Trimming removed 5 bases from V and 10 bases from J; junction bases left unmatched: 6. The CDR3 extends over 14 amino acids. The germline CDR1 and CDR2 sequences are SGHVS and FNYEAQ.

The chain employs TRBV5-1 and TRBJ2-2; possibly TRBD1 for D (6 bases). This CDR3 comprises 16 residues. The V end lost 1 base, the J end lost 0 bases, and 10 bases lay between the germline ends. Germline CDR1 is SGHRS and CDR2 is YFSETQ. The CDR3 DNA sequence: TGCGCCAGCAGCTTGCTTCCAGGGGCGAACACCGGGGAGCTGTTTTTT. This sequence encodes CASSLLPGANTGELFF.